This is a list of T cell receptor beta chains from one sample in a study of cytomegalovirus exposure and HLA in healthy donors. Here immunoSEQ multiplex PCR was the method, and the copy in TCRdb shows in-frame clones only, minus some. The sample lists 50,000 to 80,000 clones, 60% to 85% occurring once. The sequencing sample was made of PBMCs. The receptors stem from a male donor in good health and CMV-seropositive. The CDR3 runs from the conserved cysteine through the conserved F or W. D genes are given only for firm matches. Expanded clones get a size class; other rows say once, few or many, or leave the size out.

NA TRBJ1-4 TRBV25-1 NA TGTGCCAGCAGTTCGAGATCGGAAAAACTGTTTTTT CASSSRSEKLFF
TRBD1 TRBJ1-4 TRBV25-1 NA TGTGCCAGCAGTGAATTCAACAGGGGGGGTGAAAAACTGTTTTTT CASSEFNRGGEKLFF
TRBD2 TRBJ2-1 TRBV9 NA TGTGCCAGCAGCGTTTCAAGCGGGGTCTCCTACAATGAGCAGTTCTTC CASSVSSGVSYNEQFF
NA TRBJ2-7 TRBV11-2 NA TGTGCCAGCAGCTTAGATTATCTAGGCGCTAAGGAGCAGTACTTC CASSLDYLGAKEQYF
NA TRBJ1-1 TRBV30 NA TGTGCCTGGATAAGGCAGGGGATTGAAGCTTTCTTT CAWIRQGIEAFF
NA TRBJ1-5 TRBV7-9 few TGTGCCAGCAGCTTAGGAGGATATAGCAATCAGCCCCAGCATTTT CASSLGGYSNQPQHF
NA TRBJ2-3 TRBV4-1 few TGCGCCAGCAGCCATGAGGACAACACAGATACGCAGTATTTT CASSHEDNTDTQYF
TRBD2 TRBJ2-5 TRBV9 NA TGTGCCAGCAGCGCCTCTAGCGGGGGGAGGGAGACCCAGTACTTC CASSASSGGRETQYF
TRBD1 TRBJ1-2 TRBV18 few TGTGCCAGCTCACTAGCTGGGACAGCCCTCTTAAACTATGGCTACACCTTC CASSLAGTALLNYGYTF
NA TRBJ2-1 TRBV4-1 NA TGCGCCAGCAGCCAAGAAACATCTAGGGGGTACAATGAGCAGTTCTTC CASSQETSRGYNEQFF
NA TRBJ2-7 TRBV29-1 NA TGCAGCGTTGTCAGCTGGGGGCGATACGAGCAGTACTTC CSVVSWGRYEQYF
NA TRBJ2-5 TRBV21-1 NA TGTGCCAGCAGGCCCCCTACTAGCGGGGGGCCGAGGACGGAGACCCAGTACTTC CASRPPTSGGPRTETQYF
TRBD1 TRBJ1-1 TRBV7-9 NA TGTGCCAGCAGCAACCCCTACAGGGGGGGACACTCGAACACTGAAGCTTTCTTT CASSNPYRGGHSNTEAFF
TRBD2 TRBJ2-1 TRBV14 once TGTGCCAGCAGCCAATCCCGGGGGGGCCCCTCCAATGAGCAGTTCTTC CASSQSRGGPSNEQFF
TRBD2 TRBJ2-1 TRBV2 NA TGTGCCAGCAGTGAGGGCGGGGGGATATACAATGAGCAGTTCTTC CASSEGGGIYNEQFF
NA TRBJ1-1 TRBV7-2 NA TGTGCCAGCACCGACAGCGACACTGAAGCTTTCTTT CASTDSDTEAFF
TRBD2 TRBJ2-1 TRBV11-3 NA TGTGCCAGCAGCTTAGCGACTAGCGGGGGGGTAGGTGAGCAGTTCTTC CASSLATSGGVGEQFF